This record concerns one T cell receptor (beta chain) sequence. The antigen remains undetermined. V was cut by 4 bases and J by 1 base, with 12 bases left in between. Germline CDR1 and CDR2: MGHRA and YSYEKL. The CDR3 is made up of 15 amino acids. The data belong to a study of cytomegalovirus exposure and HLA in healthy donors. Sequenced by immunoSEQ multiplex PCR; TCRdb stores in-frame clones only, minus some. This table has approximately 180,000 clones, roughly 86% appearing once. General observations from the study: In vitro assays verified that a few CMV-associated chains recognized CMV antigens specifically. Later, an analysis found that TCR clusters from the first cohort tended to co-occur in the roughly 120 validation repertoires. The authors enumerated under 200 TCR beta chains as linked to cytomegalovirus.

The TCR sequence derives from a man between 18 and 35 years old in good health and CMV-seropositive. The chain links TRBV4-1 to TRBJ2-3; D call uncertain. Source material: PBMCs. The CDR3 nucleotides read TGCGCCAGCAGCCCCTCCCCCCTTGGCACAGATACGCAGTATTTT. Translated: CASSPSPLGTDTQYF.